Sequencing of this T cell receptor (beta chain) was carried out in a study of T cell repertoires in cytomegalovirus infection. Across the study: In the study, CMV epitopes included recently identified HLA-C-restricted and well-studied HLA-B-restricted ones. Public TCR beta signatures provided an indication of both CMV infection and a matching HLA type.

Comment on this clonotype: Its specificity is unknown.

The CDR3 spans 15 residues. CDR1 SGHAT and CDR2 FQNNGV come from the germline V gene. The germline V and J ends were trimmed by 1 base and 4 bases, with 14 bases remaining between them. TCRdb recomputed calls from the reads with MiXCR, one row per CDR3 protein. The profile shows 400,000 to 600,000 distinct CDR3 sequences, more than 40% of them singletons. Study-level findings and limits: HLA-C-restricted CMV clonotypes gave the most frequent clonotype in two of eight donors. People with CMV and the relevant HLA were identified by cumulative public TCR beta family frequency.

The material sequenced was cultured PBMCs, taken from culture after CMV antigen stimulation. This TCR derives from a human donor in good health (CMV status not recorded). Some clones in this sample may be carry-over from other donors' samples. The chain links TRBV11-2 to TRBJ2-7; TRBD2 might be the D (6 bases). The CDR3 sequence is CASSLAGSTGYEQYF. Written as DNA, the CDR3 is TGTGCCAGCAGCTTAGCCGGGAGCACCGGATACGAGCAGTACTTC.